The TCR beta chain under discussion was sequenced for a study of long-term antiretroviral therapy in people with HIV. The wider study: There is a gap of about a decade between the earliest samples and the later 2015 immediate-ART recommendation.

Germline V gives CDR1 MNHNY, CDR2 SVGAGI (reference sequence). This CDR3 is 15 amino acids long. The V end lost 0 bases, the J end lost 2 bases, and 10 bases lay between the germline ends. Sequencing relied on immunoSEQ assay v3.0, run at survey level. Data came from immunoSEQ multiplex PCR; TCRdb stores just in-frame clones and leaves some out. The sample records 20,000 to 25,000 clones, 65% to 85% being singletons. This TCR was recovered from a woman aged 40 to 50 with HIV. The specimen was unsorted PBMCs, collected 1.2 years after starting antiretroviral therapy. The genes are TRBV6-6 and TRBJ1-1, with no clear D. The CDR3 nucleotides are TGTGCCAGCAGTTACTCCCTCCCGGAAAACACTGAAGCTTTCTTT. Encoded protein: CASSYSLPENTEAFF.